The 27 T cell receptor beta chains listed next were all sequenced from one sample in a study of shared clonotypes between healthy human individuals. The data were produced by immunoSEQ multiplex PCR, yet TCRdb's version contains in-frame clones alone and is incomplete. Of 2 million to 2.5 million clones in the sample, roughly 93% were seen once. The specimen was naive CD4+ T cells from PBMCs. The sample's subset: CD45RA+ positively selected. These receptors all come from a man younger than 35 in good health. Some clones in this sample may be carry-over from other donors' samples.

The rearrangement joins TRBV2 to TRBJ2-5; D gene unclear. Trimming removed 8 bases at V and 2 bases at J, with 9 bases between. Per germline, CDR1 SNHLY and CDR2 FYNNEI. The CDR3 has 12 amino acids. The CDR3 DNA reads as TGTGCCAGCTTTGGCAGACAAGAGACCCAGTACTTC. Translated, it gives CASFGRQETQYF.

This rearrangement joins TRBV4-1 to TRBJ1-5, with D possibly being TRBD1 (6 bases). The CDR3 is 15 residues long. The V gene's germline CDR1 is MGHRA and CDR2 YSYEKL. V was shortened by 5 bases and J by 7 bases, with 18 bases between the two germline ends. This CDR3 is CASSTPGATGQPQHF. As DNA, the CDR3 is TGCGCCAGCAGCACCCCGGGCGCAACAGGGCAGCCCCAGCATTTT.

The CDR3 spells CASSPSAGLETQYF. The CDR3 DNA follows: TGTGCCAGCAGCCCGTCGGCAGGGCTGGAGACCCAGTACTTC. The chain uses TRBV5-4 and TRBJ2-5, with a possible D match to TRBD1 (5 bases). Per the germline V gene, CDR1 is SGHNT and CDR2 is YYREEE (reference sequence). This CDR3 contains 14 residues. V was trimmed by 4 bases and J by 5 bases, leaving 15 bases between them.

The chain is built from TRBV5-6 and TRBJ2-1; TRBD2 might be the D (5 bases). CDR3 size: 15 residues. Trimming removed 1 base from V and 3 bases from J, with 11 bases in between. CDR1 and CDR2 (germline): SGHDT, YYEEEE. CDR3 loop: CASSLLSGGYNEQFF. CDR3 DNA: TGTGCCAGCAGCTTGTTGAGCGGAGGCTACAATGAGCAGTTCTTC.

The chain employs TRBV9 and TRBJ2-3; perhaps TRBD2 as D (6 bases). Looked up from germline, CDR1 is SGDLS and CDR2 is YYNGEE. The CDR3 loop spans 18 amino acids. Trimming cost V 3 bases and J 1 base, with 21 bases left between them. CDR3 amino acids: CASSARNIGRLGTDTQYF. The CDR3 nucleotides read TGTGCCAGCAGCGCCCGTAATATAGGGAGGCTGGGCACAGATACGCAGTATTTT.

On this clone: Other nucleotide sequences from this sample produce the same CDR3. The chain couples TRBV9 to TRBJ2-5; D possibly matches TRBD1 or TRBD2 (5 bases each). The CDR3 sequence is 13 residues long. Germline V gene data show CDR1 as SGDLS and CDR2 as YYNGEE. The V and J ends lost 2 bases and 5 bases respectively, with 10 bases between them. The CDR3 here is CASSVGTRETQYF. The CDR3 DNA sequence: TGTGCCAGCAGCGTTGGGACCAGGGAGACCCAGTACTTC.

The chain links TRBV27 to TRBJ1-1; TRBD1 might be the D (6 bases). The CDR3 has 15 residues. Germline V lookup: CDR1 MNHEY, CDR2 SMNVEV (reference sequence). V was clipped by 7 bases and J by 5 bases, with 20 bases between them. CDR3 nucleotides: TGTGCCAGCACCGCCTATGGGCAGGGGCGAACTGAAGCTTTCTTT. Its translation is CASTAYGQGRTEAFF.

V usage is TRBV9 and J usage is TRBJ2-6; D is possibly TRBD2 (5 bases). The CDR3 has 16 residues. From germline, CDR1 is SGDLS and CDR2 YYNGEE. The germline V and J ends were trimmed by 7 bases and 0 bases, with 14 bases remaining between them. The CDR3 region has the DNA TGTGCCAGCTCCCCGGAGGCGTACTCTGGGGCCAACGTCCTGACTTTC. This gives the protein CASSPEAYSGANVLTF.

This chain links TRBV4-3 with TRBJ2-7; 13 bases match TRBD2. V lost 2 bases and J lost 1; bases outside the gene matches: 2. Germline V lookup: CDR1 LGHNA, CDR2 YSLEER. The length of the CDR3 is 16 residues. CDR3 nucleotide sequence: TGCGCCAGCAGCCAACCGGGACTAGCGGGATCCTACGAGCAGTACTTC. Its translation is CASSQPGLAGSYEQYF.

V usage is TRBV7-2 and J usage is TRBJ2-1; possible D gene TRBD2, 6 bases. Germline V gives CDR1 SGHTA, CDR2 FQGNSA. Trimming cost V 5 bases and J 9 bases, with 23 bases left between them. This CDR3 spans 16 amino acids. In DNA form, the CDR3 reads TGTGCCAGCAGCCTGAGTCCGACGGGGAGGCGTGGTGAGCAGTTCTTC. Residues: CASSLSPTGRRGEQFF.

The chain couples TRBV28 to TRBJ2-7; D ambiguous. V was cut by 7 bases and J by 0 bases, with 16 bases left in between. Germline V CDR1 and CDR2: MDHEN, SYDVKM. This CDR3 has 15 amino acids. CDR3 DNA: TGTGCCAGCAACCTCCCCGGCGGACGCTCCTACGAGCAGTACTTC. As protein: CASNLPGGRSYEQYF.

The chain combines TRBV4-2 with TRBJ2-4, with 7 nucleotides matching TRBD2. There are 16 residues in the CDR3. The ends lost 4 bases at V and 5 bases at J; junction bases unmatched: 11. CDR1 and CDR2 from the germline V gene are LGHNA and YNFKEQ. The CDR3 here is CASSRGRVREENIQYF. In DNA, the CDR3 is TGTGCCAGCAGCCGAGGACGAGTACGGGAGGAAAACATTCAGTACTTC.

This clone was observed once. This CDR3 reads CASSDTAGQPQHF. The CDR3 nucleotides are TGTGCCAGCAGTGACACCGCCGGCCAGCCCCAGCATTTT. V and J are TRBV28 and TRBJ1-5; D not certain. The CDR3 extends over 13 amino acids. Trimming removed 5 bases from V and 7 bases from J, with 12 bases in between. Germline-derived CDR1 and CDR2 are MDHEN and SYDVKM.

The chain has TRBV5-1 and TRBJ2-3; unclear D gene. CDR1 SGHRS and CDR2 YFSETQ come from the germline V gene. Trimming cost V 1 base and J 6 bases, with 12 bases left between them. The length of the CDR3 is 14 residues. The CDR3 nucleotides read TGCGCCAGCAGCTTGAATCGGGCACCCGATACGCAGTATTTT. Translated: CASSLNRAPDTQYF.

The chain combines TRBV28 with TRBJ2-7, with D possibly TRBD2 on 5 matching bases. V gave up 2 bases and J gave up 11 bases, with 13 bases separating them. The CDR3 runs to 12 residues. Germline V CDR1 and CDR2: MDHEN, SYDVKM. The CDR3 loop is CASSLRETGKYF. The CDR3 DNA reads as TGTGCCAGCAGTTTAAGGGAGACTGGGAAGTACTTC.

This rearrangement joins TRBV5-8 to TRBJ1-5, with D possibly TRBD1 on 5 matching bases. Germline V gene lookup returns CDR1 SGHTS and CDR2 YDEGEE. Trimming took 6 bases from V and 2 from J, leaving 21 bases between them. The CDR3 is 17 amino acids. The CDR3 coding sequence is TGTGCCAGCAACTCCCGTCCAGGGTCGGTTGGCAATCAGCCCCAGCATTTT. It specifies CASNSRPGSVGNQPQHF.

The chain is built from TRBV2 and TRBJ1-3; D is undetermined. Per germline, CDR1 SNHLY and CDR2 FYNNEI. The CDR3 extends over 15 amino acids. The V end lost 3 bases, the J end lost 0 bases, and 9 bases lay between the germline ends. The CDR3 region has the DNA TGTGCCAGCAGTGAGGCAGCCATCTCTGGAAACACCATATATTTT. Protein sequence: CASSEAAISGNTIYF.

The chain links TRBV18 to TRBJ2-5; 11 bases are shared with TRBD2. The V gene end was trimmed by 3 bases and the J gene end by 2 bases; junction bases not matched to a gene: 14. Germline CDR1 and CDR2: KGHSH and LQKENI. The CDR3 contains 19 residues. This CDR3 reads CASSPQHLGLAGGQETQYF. The CDR3 DNA reads as TGTGCCAGCTCACCTCAACACCTTGGGCTAGCGGGGGGACAAGAGACCCAGTACTTC. Full variable domain (remainder filled in from reference TRBV18 and TRBJ2-5): NAGVMQNPRHLVRRRGQEARLRCSPMKGHSHVYWYRQLPEEGLKFMVYLQKENIIDESGMPKERFSAEFPKEGPSILRIQQVVRGDSAAYFCASSPQHLGLAGGQETQYFGPGTRLLVL.

The chain joins TRBV7-8 to TRBJ2-6; 10 bases map to TRBD1. Germline CDR1 reads SGHVS; CDR2 reads FQNEAQ. The junction had 5 bases not matched to a gene; V was cut back by 3 bases and J by 0 bases. The CDR3 runs to 18 residues. The CDR3 sequence is CASSLGQGPPSGANVLTF. CDR3 DNA: TGTGCCAGCAGCTTGGGACAGGGGCCTCCCTCTGGGGCCAACGTCCTGACTTTC. Filled out from reference TRBV7-8 and TRBJ2-6, the complete variable domain reads GAGVSQSPRYKVAKRGQDVALRCDPISGHVSLFWYQQALGQGPEFLTYFQNEAQLDKSGLPSDRFFAERPEGSVSTLKIQRTQQEDSAVYLCASSLGQGPPSGANVLTFGAGSRLTVL.

The chain joins TRBV18 to TRBJ2-2; 11 bases agree with TRBD1. V shed 1 base and J 6 bases; nucleotides not matched to a gene: 4. The CDR3 extends over 16 amino acids. Germline CDR1 KGHSH, CDR2 LQKENI. CDR3 loop: CASSPLRTGGPGELFF. Written as DNA, the CDR3 is TGTGCCAGCTCACCACTCCGGACAGGGGGCCCCGGGGAGCTGTTTTTT.

This sequence joins TRBV6-1 and TRBJ2-2; TRBD1 matches at 7 bases. This CDR3 is 17 amino acids long. Looked up from germline, CDR1 is MNHNS and CDR2 is SASEGT. V shed 4 bases, J shed 0 bases, and the junction held 8 bases outside the gene matches. CDR3 sequence: CASSANPGQANTGELFF. DNA of the CDR3: TGTGCCAGCAGTGCTAACCCCGGACAGGCGAACACCGGGGAGCTGTTTTTT.

The chain couples TRBV2 to TRBJ1-1; the D is unclear. Germline V gene data show CDR1 as SNHLY and CDR2 as FYNNEI. CDR3 length: 15 residues. V shed 7 bases and J shed 6 bases, with 21 bases lying between them. CDR3 DNA: TGTGCCAGCAAACAGAGTCCGTTTGGTTTCCCTGAAGCTTTCTTT. This sequence encodes CASKQSPFGFPEAFF. Full variable domain (rest looked up from reference TRBV2 and TRBJ1-1): EPEVTQTPSHQVTQMGQEVILRCVPISNHLYFYWYRQILGQKVEFLVSFYNNEISEKSEIFDDQFSVERPDGSNFTLKIRSTKLEDSAMYFCASKQSPFGFPEAFFGQGTRLTVV.

V usage is TRBV28 and J usage is TRBJ1-4, with D perhaps matching TRBD1 (6 bases). Germline CDR1 MDHEN, CDR2 SYDVKM. CDR3 length equals 16 residues. V was pared by 2 bases and J by 7 bases, with 17 bases between. The CDR3 DNA follows: TGTGCCAGCAGTTTAGAAGTTCTGGGGGCGGGTGAAAAACTGTTTTTT. The encoded protein is CASSLEVLGAGEKLFF.

The chain joins TRBV30 to TRBJ2-5; perhaps TRBD2 as D (5 bases). Germline V gene sequence: CDR1 GTSNPN, CDR2 SVGIG (reference sequence). Trimming pared 2 bases from V and 1 base from J, leaving 14 bases between. The CDR3 is made up of 15 amino acids. For the CDR3, the DNA is TGTGCCTGGAGTACCTTGAGCGGCCCCCAAGAGACCCAGTACTTC. It yields the protein CAWSTLSGPQETQYF.

The chain links TRBV7-2 to TRBJ2-3; D ambiguous. Trimming pared 2 bases from V and 0 bases from J, leaving 21 bases between. There are 19 residues in the CDR3. Germline assignment: CDR1 SGHTA and CDR2 FQGNSA. The CDR3 is CASSLSGSPLRLSTDTQYF. The DNA for the CDR3 is TGTGCCAGCAGCTTATCCGGGTCGCCTCTTAGATTAAGCACAGATACGCAGTATTTT.

The chain links TRBV19 to TRBJ1-5; no definite D call. This CDR3 is built from 14 residues. Between the trimmed V and J ends, which lost 5 bases and 7 bases, there was a span of 15 bases. Germline loops: CDR1 LNHDA, CDR2 SQIVND (reference sequence). For the CDR3, the DNA is TGTGCCAGTAGTTACCGACCGAATTTACAGCCCCAGCATTTT. Translating it yields CASSYRPNLQPQHF.

This chain links TRBV19 with TRBJ1-1; 10 bases align to TRBD1. The CDR3 is 16 amino acids. Looked up from germline, CDR1 is LNHDA and CDR2 is SQIVND (reference sequence). With V trimmed by 9 bases and J by 1 base, 11 bases remained unmatched. DNA for the CDR3: TGTGCCAGCGCGAACCGCCGACAGGGGGCGAACACTGAAGCTTTCTTT. Protein product: CASANRRQGANTEAFF. The full variable domain, its missing parts supplied by reference TRBV19 and TRBJ1-1, is DGGITQSPKYLFRKEGQNVTLSCEQNLNHDAMYWYRQDPGQGLRLIYYSQIVNDFQKGDIAEGYSVSREKKESFPLTVTSAQKNPTAFYLCASANRRQGANTEAFFGQGTRLTVV.